This TCR beta chain was recorded in a study of shared clonotypes between healthy human individuals. Measured with immunoSEQ multiplex PCR; TCRdb has only the in-frame clones, and not every one. The data show fewer than 130,000 clones, approximately 70% seen once. General study points: The study generally estimated greater richness for naive than memory subsets.

Notes on this clone: Antigen: not known.

CDR3 size: 11 residues. Germline-derived CDR1 and CDR2 are LGHNA and YSLEER. V dropped 1 base and J dropped 13 bases, with 9 bases sitting between them. The chain couples TRBV4-3 to TRBJ2-3; D not certain. The TCR sequence derives from a woman in her twenties or thirties in good health. The sequenced sample consisted of memory CD8+ T cells sorted from blood. Documented subset: CD45RO+ cells pooled with CCR7-negative TemRA cells. The CDR3 loop is CASSQGSEEYF. CDR3 sequence (DNA): TGCGCCAGCAGCCAAGGGTCCGAGGAGTATTTT.